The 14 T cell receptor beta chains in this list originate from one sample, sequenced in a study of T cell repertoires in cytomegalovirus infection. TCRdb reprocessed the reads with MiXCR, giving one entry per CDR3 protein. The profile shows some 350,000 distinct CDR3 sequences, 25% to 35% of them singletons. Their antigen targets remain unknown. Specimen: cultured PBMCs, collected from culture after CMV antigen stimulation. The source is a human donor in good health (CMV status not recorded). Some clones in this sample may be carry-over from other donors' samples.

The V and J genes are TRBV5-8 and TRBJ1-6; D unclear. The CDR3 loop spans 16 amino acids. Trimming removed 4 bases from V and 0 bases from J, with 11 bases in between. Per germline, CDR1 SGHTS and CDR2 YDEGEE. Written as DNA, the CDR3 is TGTGCCAGCAGCATAGGATCGAGCTCCTATAATTCACCCCTCCACTTT. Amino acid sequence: CASSIGSSSYNSPLHF. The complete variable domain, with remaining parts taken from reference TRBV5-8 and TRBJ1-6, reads EAGVTQSPTHLIKTRGQQATLRCSPISGHTSVYWYQQALGLGLQFLLWYDEGEERNRGNFPPRFSGRQFPNYSSELNVNALELEDSALYLCASSIGSSSYNSPLHFGNGTRLTVT.

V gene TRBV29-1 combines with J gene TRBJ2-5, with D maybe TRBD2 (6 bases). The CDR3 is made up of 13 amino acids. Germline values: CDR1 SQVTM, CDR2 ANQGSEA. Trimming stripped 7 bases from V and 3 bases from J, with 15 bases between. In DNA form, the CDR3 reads TGCAGCGGTGCGGGGCCCGTTGAAGAGACCCAGTACTTC. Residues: CSGAGPVEETQYF.

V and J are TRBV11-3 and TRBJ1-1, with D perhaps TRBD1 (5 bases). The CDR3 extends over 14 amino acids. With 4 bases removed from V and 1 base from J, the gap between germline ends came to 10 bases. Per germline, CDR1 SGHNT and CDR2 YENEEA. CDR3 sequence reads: CASSSGHQNTEAFF. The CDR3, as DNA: TGTGCCAGCAGCTCTGGACATCAGAACACTGAAGCTTTCTTT.

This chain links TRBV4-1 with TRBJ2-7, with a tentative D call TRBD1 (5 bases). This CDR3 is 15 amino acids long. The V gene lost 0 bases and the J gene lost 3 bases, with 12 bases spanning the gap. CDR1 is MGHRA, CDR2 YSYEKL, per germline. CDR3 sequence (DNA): TGCGCCAGCAGCCAAGACTCTCAGGGCTACTACGAGCAGTACTTC. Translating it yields CASSQDSQGYYEQYF.

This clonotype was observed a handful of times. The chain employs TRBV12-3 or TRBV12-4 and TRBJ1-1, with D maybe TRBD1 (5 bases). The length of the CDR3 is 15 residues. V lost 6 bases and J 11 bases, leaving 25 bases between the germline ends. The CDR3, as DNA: TGTGCCAGCAGCCCTAGCGGGGGGAGGAATGGTCAGGCTTTCTTT. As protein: CASSPSGGRNGQAFF.

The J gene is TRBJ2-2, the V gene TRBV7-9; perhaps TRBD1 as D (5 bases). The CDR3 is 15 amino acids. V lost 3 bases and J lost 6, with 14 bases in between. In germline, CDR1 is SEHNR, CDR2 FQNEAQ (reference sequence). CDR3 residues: CASSFASQGPGELFF. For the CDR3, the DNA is TGTGCCAGCAGCTTCGCTTCCCAGGGTCCCGGGGAGCTGTTTTTT. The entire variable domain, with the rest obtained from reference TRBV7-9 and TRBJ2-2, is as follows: DTGVSQNPRHKITKRGQNVTFRCDPISEHNRLYWYRQTLGQGPEFLTYFQNEAQLEKSRLLSDRFSAERPKGSFSTLEIQRTEQGDSAMYLCASSFASQGPGELFFGEGSRLTVL.

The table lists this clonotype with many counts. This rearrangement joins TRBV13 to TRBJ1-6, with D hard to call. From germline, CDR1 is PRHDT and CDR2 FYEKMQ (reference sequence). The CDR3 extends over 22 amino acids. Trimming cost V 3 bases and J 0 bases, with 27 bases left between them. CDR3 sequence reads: CASSFRASKHPAFNSYNSPLHF. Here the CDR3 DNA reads TGTGCCAGCAGCTTTAGGGCATCCAAGCATCCGGCATTCAACTCCTATAATTCACCCCTCCACTTT.

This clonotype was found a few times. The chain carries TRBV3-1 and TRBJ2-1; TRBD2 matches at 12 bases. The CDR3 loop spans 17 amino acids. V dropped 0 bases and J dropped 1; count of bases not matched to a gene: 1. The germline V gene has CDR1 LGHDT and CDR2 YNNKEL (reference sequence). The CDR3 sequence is CASSQETSGGSYNEQFF. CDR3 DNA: TGTGCCAGCAGCCAAGAGACTAGCGGGGGATCCTACAATGAGCAGTTCTTC.

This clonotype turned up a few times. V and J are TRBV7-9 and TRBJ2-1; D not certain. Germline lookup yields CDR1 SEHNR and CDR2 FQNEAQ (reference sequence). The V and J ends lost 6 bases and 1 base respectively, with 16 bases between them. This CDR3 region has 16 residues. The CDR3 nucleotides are TGTGCCAGCAGAAGTCCGGAGTCGAGATCCTACAATGAGCAGTTCTTC. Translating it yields CASRSPESRSYNEQFF.

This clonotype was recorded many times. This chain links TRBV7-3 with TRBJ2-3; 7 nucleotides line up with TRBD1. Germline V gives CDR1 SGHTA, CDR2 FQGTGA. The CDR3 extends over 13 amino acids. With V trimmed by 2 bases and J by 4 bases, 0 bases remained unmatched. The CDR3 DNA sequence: TGTGCCAGCAGCTTACAGGGGGCAGATACGCAGTATTTT. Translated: CASSLQGADTQYF.

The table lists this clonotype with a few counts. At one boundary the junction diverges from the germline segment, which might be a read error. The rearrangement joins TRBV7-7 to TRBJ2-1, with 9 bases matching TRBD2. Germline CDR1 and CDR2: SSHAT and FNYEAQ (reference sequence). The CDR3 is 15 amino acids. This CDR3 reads CASSSGLANYNEQFF. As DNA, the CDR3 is TGTGCTAGCAGCTCGGGACTAGCAAACTACAATGAGCAGTTCTTC.

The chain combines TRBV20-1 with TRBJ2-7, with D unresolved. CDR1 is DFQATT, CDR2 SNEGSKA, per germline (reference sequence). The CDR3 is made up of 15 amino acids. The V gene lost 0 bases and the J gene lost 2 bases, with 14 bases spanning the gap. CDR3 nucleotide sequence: TGCAGTGCTAGAGATTTCGGAATCAGGACCTACGAGCAGTACTTC. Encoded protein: CSARDFGIRTYEQYF.

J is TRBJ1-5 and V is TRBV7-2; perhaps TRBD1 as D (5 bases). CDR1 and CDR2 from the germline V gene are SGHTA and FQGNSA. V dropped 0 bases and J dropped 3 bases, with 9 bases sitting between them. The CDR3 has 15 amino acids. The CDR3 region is CASSLAAGNNQPQHF. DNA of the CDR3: TGTGCCAGCAGCTTAGCGGCAGGGAACAATCAGCCCCAGCATTTT. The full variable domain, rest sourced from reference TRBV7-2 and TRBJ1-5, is GAGVSQSPSNKVTEKGKDVELRCDPISGHTALYWYRQSLGQGLEFLIYFQGNSAPDKSGLPSDRFSAERTGGSVSTLTIQRTQQEDSAVYLCASSLAAGNNQPQHFGDGTRLSIL.

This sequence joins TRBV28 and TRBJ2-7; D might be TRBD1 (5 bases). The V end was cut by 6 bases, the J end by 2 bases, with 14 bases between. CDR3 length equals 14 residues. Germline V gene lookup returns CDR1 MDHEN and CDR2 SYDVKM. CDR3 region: CASRQTVTTYEQYF. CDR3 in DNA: TGTGCCAGCAGACAGACAGTTACAACCTACGAGCAGTACTTC. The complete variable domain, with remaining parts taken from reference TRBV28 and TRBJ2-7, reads DVKVTQSSRYLVKRTGEKVFLECVQDMDHENMFWYRQDPGLGLRLIYFSYDVKMKEKGDIPEGYSVSREKKERFSLILESASTNQTSMYLCASRQTVTTYEQYFGPGTRLTVT.